Listed below are T cell receptor beta chains from one sample, sequenced in a study of blood T cell repertoires in COVID-19. TCRdb's table, derived via immunoSEQ multiplex PCR, lists solely in-frame clones and lacks some. Of hundreds of thousands of clones in the sample, 70% to 90% were seen once. The sequenced sample was peripheral blood. Receptor source: a woman in her 30s who had recovered from COVID-19. The CDR3 runs from the conserved cysteine through the conserved F or W. Each record gives: clone size, V gene, D gene, J gene, CDR3 protein, CDR3 DNA. A D gene is named only where the DNA matches it firmly. The size entry is marked missing in some rows and otherwise reads once, few, many or a size class.

clone size: .; V gene: TRBV7-6; D gene: TRBD1; J gene: TRBJ1-6; CDR3 protein: CASSQQGQYSPLHF; CDR3 DNA: TGTGCCAGCAGCCAACAGGGGCAGTATTCACCCCTCCACTTT
clone size: .; V gene: TRBV3-1/TRBV3-2; D gene: .; J gene: TRBJ2-5; CDR3 protein: CASSHDSPETQYF; CDR3 DNA: TGTGCCAGCAGCCACGACTCTCCAGAGACCCAGTACTTC
clone size: .; V gene: TRBV2; D gene: TRBD2; J gene: TRBJ2-5; CDR3 protein: CASTPGLAPETQYF; CDR3 DNA: TGTGCCAGCACCCCCGGACTAGCCCCCGAGACCCAGTACTTC
clone size: .; V gene: TRBV19; D gene: TRBD1; J gene: TRBJ2-3; CDR3 protein: CASSSTGLTDTQYF; CDR3 DNA: TGTGCCAGTAGTTCGACAGGGTTAACAGATACGCAGTATTTT
clone size: once; V gene: TRBV10-3; D gene: .; J gene: TRBJ2-3; CDR3 protein: CATAGGADTDTQYF; CDR3 DNA: TGTGCCACCGCAGGAGGGGCTGACACAGATACGCAGTATTTT
clone size: .; V gene: TRBV6-5; D gene: .; J gene: TRBJ1-2; CDR3 protein: CGTQRSGTVNYGYTF; CDR3 DNA: TGTGGCACGCAGAGAAGCGGGACGGTTAACTATGGCTACACCTTC
clone size: .; V gene: TRBV5-1; D gene: TRBD1; J gene: TRBJ1-1; CDR3 protein: CASSWQGGHGTEAFF; CDR3 DNA: TGCGCCAGCAGCTGGCAGGGGGGTCACGGCACTGAAGCTTTCTTT
clone size: few; V gene: TRBV19; D gene: .; J gene: TRBJ1-5; CDR3 protein: CASMEVKGHF; CDR3 DNA: TGTGCCAGTATGGAGGTAAAGGGGCATTTT
clone size: .; V gene: TRBV11-1; D gene: .; J gene: TRBJ1-6; CDR3 protein: CASSSRVAENSPLHF; CDR3 DNA: TGTGCCAGCAGCTCCCGGGTCGCCGAGAATTCACCCCTCCACTTT
clone size: .; V gene: TRBV27; D gene: TRBD1; J gene: TRBJ2-3; CDR3 protein: CASSFLTGQVEGADTQYF; CDR3 DNA: TGTGCCAGCAGTTTTCTCACCGGACAGGTCGAGGGGGCAGATACGCAGTATTTT
clone size: .; V gene: TRBV5-1; D gene: .; J gene: TRBJ1-2; CDR3 protein: CASSFEAHANYGYTF; CDR3 DNA: TGCGCCAGCAGCTTTGAGGCCCATGCTAACTATGGCTACACCTTC
clone size: .; V gene: TRBV14; D gene: TRBD2; J gene: TRBJ2-1; CDR3 protein: CASSPFGGRSSGRSAFEQFF; CDR3 DNA: TGTGCCAGCAGCCCCTTTGGGGGGCGGTCTAGCGGGCGGAGTGCTTTTGAGCAGTTCTTC
clone size: .; V gene: TRBV5-6; D gene: .; J gene: TRBJ1-3; CDR3 protein: CASSLATYGTIYF; CDR3 DNA: TGTGCCAGCAGCTTGGCCACCTATGGCACCATATATTTT
clone size: .; V gene: TRBV4-3; D gene: .; J gene: TRBJ2-7; CDR3 protein: CASSQVGQSLEQYF; CDR3 DNA: TGCGCCAGCAGCCAAGTAGGACAGTCACTCGAGCAGTACTTC
clone size: .; V gene: TRBV5-4; D gene: .; J gene: TRBJ2-1; CDR3 protein: CATRGVNEQFF; CDR3 DNA: TGTGCCACACGCGGGGTCAATGAGCAGTTCTTC
clone size: .; V gene: TRBV3-1/TRBV3-2; D gene: .; J gene: TRBJ2-5; CDR3 protein: CASSQDLGGGETQYF; CDR3 DNA: TGTGCCAGCAGCCAAGATTTGGGGGGAGGAGAGACCCAGTACTTC
clone size: .; V gene: TRBV9; D gene: TRBD2; J gene: TRBJ2-1; CDR3 protein: CASSRASGGNEQFF; CDR3 DNA: TGTGCCAGCAGCCGAGCTAGCGGGGGCAATGAGCAGTTCTTC
clone size: .; V gene: TRBV11-2; D gene: .; J gene: TRBJ2-2; CDR3 protein: CASKQLRSGRDGELFF; CDR3 DNA: TGTGCCAGCAAACAGTTACGGAGCGGTAGGGACGGGGAGCTGTTTTTT
clone size: once; V gene: TRBV11-3; D gene: .; J gene: TRBJ1-3; CDR3 protein: CASSLTSVGQTSGNTIYF; CDR3 DNA: TGTGCCAGCAGCTTAACATCTGTAGGACAGACCTCTGGAAACACCATATATTTT
clone size: .; V gene: TRBV6-7; D gene: TRBD1; J gene: TRBJ2-1; CDR3 protein: CASSCNKGQGNEQFF; CDR3 DNA: TGTGCCAGCAGTTGCAATAAGGGACAGGGGAATGAGCAGTTCTTC
clone size: .; V gene: TRBV28; D gene: .; J gene: TRBJ1-5; CDR3 protein: CASSLGVGQPQHF; CDR3 DNA: TGTGCCAGCAGTTTGGGCGTGGGTCAGCCCCAGCATTTT
clone size: .; V gene: TRBV5-4; D gene: TRBD2; J gene: TRBJ2-1; CDR3 protein: CASSLGGSSYNEQFF; CDR3 DNA: TGTGCCAGCAGCTTGGGCGGGAGCTCCTACAATGAGCAGTTCTTC
clone size: once; V gene: TRBV27; D gene: TRBD2; J gene: TRBJ2-7; CDR3 protein: CASLGLIEQYF; CDR3 DNA: TGTGCCAGCTTGGGACTAATCGAGCAGTACTTC
clone size: once; V gene: TRBV5-5; D gene: TRBD2; J gene: TRBJ2-5; CDR3 protein: CASGGLAEETQYF; CDR3 DNA: TGTGCCAGCGGGGGACTAGCGGAAGAGACCCAGTACTTC
clone size: once; V gene: TRBV7-2; D gene: .; J gene: TRBJ2-6; CDR3 protein: CASSLALRPLLTGANVLTF; CDR3 DNA: TGTGCCAGCAGCTTAGCATTGCGCCCTTTGCTTACTGGGGCCAACGTCCTGACTTTC
clone size: .; V gene: TRBV5-1; D gene: TRBD2; J gene: TRBJ2-7; CDR3 protein: CASTTSGRGASYEQYF; CDR3 DNA: TGCGCCAGCACGACTAGCGGGAGAGGGGCCTCCTACGAGCAGTACTTC
clone size: .; V gene: TRBV24-1; D gene: TRBD1; J gene: TRBJ2-3; CDR3 protein: CATSARTGTDTQYF; CDR3 DNA: TGTGCCACCAGTGCTCGGACAGGTACAGATACGCAGTATTTT
clone size: once; V gene: TRBV7-2; D gene: .; J gene: TRBJ1-6; CDR3 protein: CASSSLGKGEGSPLHF; CDR3 DNA: TGTGCCAGCAGCTCACTCGGGAAAGGGGAGGGATCACCCCTCCACTTT
clone size: .; V gene: TRBV11-3; D gene: .; J gene: TRBJ2-2; CDR3 protein: CASSPRAKEGELFF; CDR3 DNA: TGTGCCAGCAGCCCCAGGGCCAAAGAGGGGGAGCTGTTTTTT
clone size: .; V gene: TRBV6-4; D gene: TRBD2; J gene: TRBJ2-5; CDR3 protein: CASTTRTSGRAETQYF; CDR3 DNA: TGTGCCAGCACTACCCGGACTAGCGGGAGGGCAGAGACCCAGTACTTC
clone size: .; V gene: TRBV6-5; D gene: .; J gene: TRBJ1-5; CDR3 protein: CASTDRMNQPQHF; CDR3 DNA: TGTGCCAGCACCGACAGGATGAATCAGCCCCAGCATTTT
clone size: .; V gene: TRBV5-1; D gene: .; J gene: TRBJ1-6; CDR3 protein: CASSPGDYLSPLHF; CDR3 DNA: TGCGCCAGCAGCCCCGGGGACTATCTTTCACCCCTCCACTTT
clone size: .; V gene: TRBV3-1/TRBV3-2; D gene: .; J gene: TRBJ2-7; CDR3 protein: CASSQGGYEQYF; CDR3 DNA: TGTGCCAGCAGCCAAGGAGGCTACGAGCAGTACTTC
clone size: few; V gene: TRBV14; D gene: .; J gene: TRBJ1-2; CDR3 protein: CASSQGGREQFYGYTF; CDR3 DNA: TGTGCCAGCAGCCAAGGTGGCAGGGAACAATTCTATGGCTACACCTTC
clone size: few; V gene: TRBV9; D gene: TRBD2; J gene: TRBJ2-7; CDR3 protein: CASSVEPGLAEQYF; CDR3 DNA: TGTGCCAGCAGCGTCGAACCGGGACTAGCCGAGCAGTACTTC
clone size: .; V gene: TRBV6-5; D gene: TRBD1; J gene: TRBJ1-2; CDR3 protein: CASRNPGQGPSGYTF; CDR3 DNA: TGTGCCAGCAGAAATCCGGGACAGGGACCGTCTGGCTACACCTTC
clone size: .; V gene: TRBV7-9; D gene: TRBD1; J gene: TRBJ1-4; CDR3 protein: CASRRTGADNEKLFF; CDR3 DNA: TGTGCCAGCAGAAGGACAGGGGCTGATAATGAAAAACTGTTTTTT
clone size: .; V gene: TRBV7-8; D gene: .; J gene: TRBJ1-2; CDR3 protein: CASSLLGAGAGYTF; CDR3 DNA: TGTGCCAGCAGCTTACTCGGGGCAGGGGCAGGCTACACCTTC
clone size: .; V gene: TRBV10-3; D gene: TRBD1; J gene: TRBJ2-7; CDR3 protein: CAIGLTGGGVAETYEQYF; CDR3 DNA: TGTGCCATCGGATTGACAGGGGGCGGAGTAGCGGAGACCTACGAGCAGTACTTC
clone size: .; V gene: TRBV27; D gene: .; J gene: TRBJ1-6; CDR3 protein: CASSPRNSPLHF; CDR3 DNA: TGTGCCAGCAGTCCCCGTAATTCACCCCTCCACTTT
clone size: .; V gene: TRBV7-8; D gene: .; J gene: TRBJ1-1; CDR3 protein: CASSDKRAGLERGTEAFF; CDR3 DNA: TGTGCCAGCAGCGACAAGCGGGCGGGCCTCGAACGCGGCACTGAAGCTTTCTTT
clone size: .; V gene: TRBV3-1/TRBV3-2; D gene: TRBD1; J gene: TRBJ1-1; CDR3 protein: CASSQEGRGITEAFF; CDR3 DNA: TGTGCCAGCAGCCAAGAGGGCAGGGGGATCACTGAAGCTTTCTTT
clone size: .; V gene: TRBV11-2; D gene: TRBD2; J gene: TRBJ2-1; CDR3 protein: CASSLEAGELNEQFF; CDR3 DNA: TGTGCCAGCAGCTTAGAAGCGGGAGAATTAAATGAGCAGTTCTTC
clone size: .; V gene: TRBV5-4; D gene: TRBD2; J gene: TRBJ2-3; CDR3 protein: CASSLAGGDDTQYF; CDR3 DNA: TGTGCCAGCAGCCTAGCGGGGGGTGATGATACGCAGTATTTT
clone size: .; V gene: TRBV28; D gene: TRBD1; J gene: TRBJ2-5; CDR3 protein: CASSFGTGSTFQETQYF; CDR3 DNA: TGTGCCAGCAGTTTCGGGACAGGGTCTACCTTCCAAGAGACCCAGTACTTC
clone size: .; V gene: TRBV6-5; D gene: .; J gene: TRBJ2-7; CDR3 protein: CASSKDIYEQYF; CDR3 DNA: TGTGCCAGCAGCAAGGACATCTACGAGCAGTACTTC
clone size: .; V gene: TRBV19; D gene: .; J gene: TRBJ2-1; CDR3 protein: CASSIEEGIWEQFF; CDR3 DNA: TGTGCCAGTAGTATCGAGGAGGGGATCTGGGAGCAGTTCTTC
clone size: .; V gene: TRBV4-3; D gene: .; J gene: TRBJ1-2; CDR3 protein: CASSQEISGTLGSYGYTF; CDR3 DNA: TGCGCCAGCAGCCAAGAGATTTCCGGGACATTAGGGTCCTATGGCTACACCTTC